This T cell receptor (beta chain) was observed in a study of cytomegalovirus exposure and HLA in healthy donors (dated 2017 in TCRdb). The study in broad terms: In an earlier analysis of fewer than 750 of the donors, 276 Gb of sequence data and just under 120 million unique TCR beta sequences from 150 million to 200 million T cells were reported. In addition to the first cohort of hundreds of subjects, a separate validation cohort of about 120 different subjects was used. Typing coverage differed by locus: A, B, C, DRB1 and DQB1 were typed in about 629-640 donors, DQA1 in 522, DPA1 in approximately 600, and DPB1 in 472. The aim of the study was to test whether cataloging public T cell receptors could identify signatures of past pathogen exposure. The genetic ancestry cluster associated with self-reported Caucasian donors included around 76% of the roughly 400 genotyped donors. About five DR-DQ haplotypes were handled as single units for association and clustering, since linkage in the cohort was strong. Roughly 300 gigabases of sequencing data and around 87 million unique TCR sequences were included in an early release covering roughly 700 HLA-typed donors. Alongside the repertoire data, information on donor age, sex, ethnicity and CMV serostatus was compiled. Genome-wide SNP genotypes for about 65% of the 666 donors were used in a later genetic analysis, which treated that subset as a discovery cohort. In the later analysis, no new phenotypic data were used to find candidate immune exposures; instead, reliance was placed on TCR beta sequences and their occurrence across donors. Among about 400 genotyped donors of the cohort, an average of about 220,000 unique TCR beta nucleotide sequences was sequenced per donor, of which roughly 17% were non-productive. HLA typing covered class I and class II loci at four-digit resolution. To decide whether each TCR beta V gene segment behaved as functional or pseudogenic, an earlier analysis of fewer than 750 of the donors relied on high-throughput TCR beta sequencing. In a later analysis, previously published TCR beta repertoires from several hundred donors were re-analyzed and high-resolution HLA genotyping was added so that TCR occurrence patterns could be studied. Every repertoire in the discovery cohort had been generated on one and the same sequencing platform. The study used immunosequencing to profile the T cell repertoires of approximately 630 subjects and linked those repertoires to cytomegalovirus serostatus. To predict cytomegalovirus infection status, the study combined high-throughput TCR immunosequencing, statistical association of individual TCRs with disease status, and machine learning.

Based on the germline V gene, the CDR1 and CDR2 sequences are MRHNA and SNTAGT. V is pared back by 5 bases and J by 1 base, with 8 bases lying between the germline termini. The CDR3 runs 13 amino acids, cysteine and phenylalanine included. This entry keeps only the CDR3 DNA: 39 bases, framed from base 1. General study outcomes and caveats: For the cohort, immune exposure information was limited to CMV serostatus. Because some donors lacked HLA typing at each locus, the association tests relied only on the typed subset. In a later analysis, the rate of TCR association differed among HLA loci, with DRB1 alleles having the most associated TCRs and HLA-C alleles having the fewest. Because counts were too low, seventeen rarely observed V segments, including chromosome 9 orphons, were excluded from the earlier analysis of about 500 of the donors. Compared with the roughly 670-donor mean, donors in an Asian-associated ancestry cluster had fewer N-insertions in productive TCRs, according to a later genetic analysis. Across donors, most TCR sequences were observed very rarely, whereas some public TCRs were present in many individuals. Correlated functional status among segregating V segments might reflect linkage disequilibrium, but an unknown experimental factor could not be ruled out. In the study, some 180 TCR beta chains were listed as associated with cytomegalovirus. In a later analysis, 16,951 TCR beta sequences were associated with specific HLA alleles at a false discovery rate of 0.05. The classifier was reported to diagnose cytomegalovirus status with high specificity and sensitivity in both the original cohort and the validation cohort. A later analysis found that most CMV-associated TCR beta chains appeared HLA-restricted, with HLA associations seemingly driven largely by CMV exposure. Only TCR beta chains were sequenced in this cohort, and the absence of alpha or paired-chain data limited detectable features. Broadly in line with IMGT annotations, most TCR beta V segments showed up in productive rearrangements about 90% or about 30% of the time in an earlier analysis of approximately 600 of the donors. In a later genetic analysis, a missense DCLRE1C variant was associated with V-gene and J-gene trimming of TCR beta chains, and the association was replicated in an independent cohort. In vitro tests confirmed that a few of the cytomegalovirus-associated TCR beta chains recognize cytomegalovirus antigens. A group of highly shared sequence variants was considered likely to be a technical artifact of the sequencing pipeline. Roughly uniform sequencing depth across donors was assumed in presence/absence analyses, although this assumption may not hold. Some IMGT-functional V segments, including TRBV6-2 and TRBV6-3, could not be distinguished by the 87-base-pair reads and were therefore excluded. A later analysis found that HLA-associated TCR beta chains were more clonally expanded and had lower generation probabilities than equally common non-associated chains. A further reported finding was that TCR beta sequences accurately predicted the HLA-A and HLA-B alleles for most subjects in the first cohort. Strong co-occurrence of HLA alleles, especially DR and DQ, made assigning TCR associations to individual alleles difficult. The authors suggested that the approach could potentially be generalized to other disease states and immunological phenotypes. According to a later analysis, parvovirus B19, influenza, CMV and Epstein-Barr virus appeared linked to several top co-occurrence clusters.

In total, roughly 710 healthy bone marrow donors made up the cohort. At the time of sampling, every cohort member was nominally healthy, though immune exposures that went unrecorded were likely present. The donor was CMV seropositive and belonged to the group of more than 250 seropositive cohort members. Each donor provided a peripheral blood sample, and peripheral blood mononuclear cells were used for TCR beta sequencing. The Qiagen DNeasy Blood Extraction Kit was used to extract genomic DNA from the blood cell samples. Receptor amplification or capture employed the immunoSEQ multiplex PCR assay. For the multiplex PCR, a mixture combining 60 forward primers for TCR Vbeta segments and 13 reverse primers for TCR Jbeta segments was used. A multiplex PCR assay on genomic DNA amplified the CDR3 region of rearranged TCR beta genes. The Illumina HiSeq System was used to sequence the amplified TCR beta libraries as 87-base-pair reads. On the authors' methods: Across the roughly 670 repertoires, a later analysis counted approximately 83 million unique TCR beta chains, 9.5 million to 13 million of which were shared by at least two donors. A nearest-neighbor algorithm error-corrected the raw reads and collapsed the reads into unique sequences, merging closely related sequences to remove PCR and sequencing errors. CDR3 sequences were aligned to IMGT reference sequences to assign V, D and J gene segments. For a sequence to be retained, a match of at least six nucleotides to both a V gene segment and a J gene segment was required. Rearrangements were classified as productive when the CDR3 lacked stop codons and remained in frame with V and J, and all other rearrangements were classified as non-productive. Following IMGT convention, CDR3 was defined as the stretch from the second conserved V-encoded cysteine to the conserved J-encoded phenylalanine. The earlier analysis of fewer than 700 of the donors excluded sequences that lacked an unambiguous match to a single V gene segment. An earlier analysis of 587 of the donors called V segments functional above 56.7% productive rearrangements and segregating when the between-donor standard deviation exceeded 5%. A statistical classification framework was developed to diagnose cytomegalovirus status using the catalog of TCR beta chain sequences. In a later analysis, V and J genes were assigned by comparing TCR nucleotide sequences against IMGT/GENE-DB human TR gene sequences. In a later analysis, CDR3 sequences and most-parsimonious VDJ recombination scenarios were assigned using the TCRdist pipeline. A later analysis defined each TCR beta chain by its CDR3 amino acid sequence plus V-gene family, and excluded reads lacking a unique V-gene family. As a way to deal with suspected cross-contamination and a sequencing artifact, a later analysis dropped approximately 590 nucleotide sequences that were highly shared and had low generation probability. In a later analysis, a clonal expansion index for each public chain was calculated from normalized within-repertoire ranks of inferred template counts. In a later analysis, generation probabilities were computed using a VDJ recombination model fitted to out-of-frame rearrangements, and the results were checked against IGoR. In a later analysis, TCR-TCR, TCR-HLA and TCR-CMV co-occurrence was scored with hypergeometric tests, and a repertoire-size bias correction was applied to TCR pairs. False discovery rates were estimated in a later analysis by permuting HLA or CMV assignments 20 times. In a later analysis, co-occurring TCRs were grouped with DBSCAN, and TCRdist sequence similarity was added when clustering was performed within HLA-allele-positive subsets. Repertoires with fewer than 30,000 or more than 120,000 public chains were left out of co-occurrence clustering, as were a handful of repertoires with anomalous nucleotide sharing. TCRdb carries this immuneACCESS record with in-frame sequences only. Its versions omit some clonotypes, under half of them owing to an unresolved V gene in the studies checked, with the rest unexplained. V and J calls and clone size are copied from that table; D and trimming were computed from the DNA. This sample holds approximately 95,000 clones; approximately 80% were observed only once. The top ten clonotypes cover less than 5% of the sample.

On this clone: The antigen it binds to is not known. No base quality values were provided; no much bigger clone lies one nucleotide off.

The receptor's source is a woman between 65 and 79 years old in good health and CMV-seropositive. Sequenced material: PBMCs. The receptor chain draws on TRBV6-4 and TRBJ2-5; the D region possibly corresponds to TRBD1 (5 bases align). The DNA sequence reads TGTGCCAGCAGTCCAGGGTCCCAAGAGACCCAGTACTTC. This translates into CASSPGSQETQYF.